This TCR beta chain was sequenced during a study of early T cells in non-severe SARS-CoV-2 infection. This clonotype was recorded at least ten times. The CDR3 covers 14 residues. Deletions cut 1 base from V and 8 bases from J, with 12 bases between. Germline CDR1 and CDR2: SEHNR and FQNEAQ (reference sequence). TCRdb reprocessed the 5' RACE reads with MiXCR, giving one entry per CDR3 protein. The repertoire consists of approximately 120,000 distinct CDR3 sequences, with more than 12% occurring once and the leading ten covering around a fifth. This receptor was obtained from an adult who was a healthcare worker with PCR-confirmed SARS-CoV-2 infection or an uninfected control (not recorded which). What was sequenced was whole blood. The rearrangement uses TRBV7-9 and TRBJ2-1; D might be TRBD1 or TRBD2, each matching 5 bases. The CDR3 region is CASSLGDPPDEQFF. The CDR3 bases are TGTGCCAGCAGCTTAGGGGACCCACCCGATGAGCAGTTCTTC.